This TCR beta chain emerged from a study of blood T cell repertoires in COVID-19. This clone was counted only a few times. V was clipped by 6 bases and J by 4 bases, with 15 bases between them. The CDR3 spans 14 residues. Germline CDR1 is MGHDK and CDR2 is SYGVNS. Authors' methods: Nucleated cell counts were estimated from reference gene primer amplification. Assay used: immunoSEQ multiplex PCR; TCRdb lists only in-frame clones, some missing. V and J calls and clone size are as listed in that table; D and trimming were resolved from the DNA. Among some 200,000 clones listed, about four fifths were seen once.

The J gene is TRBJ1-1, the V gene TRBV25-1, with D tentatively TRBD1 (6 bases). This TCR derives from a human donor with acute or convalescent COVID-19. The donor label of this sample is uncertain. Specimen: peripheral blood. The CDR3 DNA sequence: TGTGCCAGCAGGGACATTACAGGGTCCACTGAAGCTTTCTTT. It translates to CASRDITGSTEAFF.